This TCR beta chain was recorded in a study of cytomegalovirus exposure and HLA in healthy donors. Study-wide points: Later, an analysis found that TCR clusters from the first cohort tended to co-occur in the 95 to 150 validation repertoires.

The germline gives CDR1 SGHRS, CDR2 YFSETQ. The germline V and J ends were trimmed by 0 bases and 0 bases, with 7 bases remaining between them. This CDR3 region has 14 residues. Data came from immunoSEQ multiplex PCR; TCRdb stores just in-frame clones and leaves some out. The sample lists about 120,000 clones; around 88% were seen once. As regards this clone: Its specificity is not known.

Among the roughly 120 subjects of the validation cohort, separate from the 666-subject first cohort, were the donors. The sample comprised PBMCs. This clonotype originated in a man aged 18 to 30 in good health and CMV-seronegative. The rearrangement uses TRBV5-1 and TRBJ2-7; the D gene is possibly TRBD1 (5 bases). CDR3 amino acids: CASSLVDSSYEQYF. The CDR3 DNA reads as TGCGCCAGCAGCTTGGTTGACAGCTCCTACGAGCAGTACTTC.